This is a list of T cell receptor beta chains from one sample in a study of T cells in Graves' hyperthyroidism and ophthalmopathy. Via MiXCR, TCRdb re-called the multiplex PCR reads, giving one row per CDR3 protein. The sample lists around 690,000 distinct CDR3 sequences; roughly a sixth were seen once. Sequenced material: blood. These receptors were collected from a man aged 45-65 years with Graves' hyperthyroidism. Each CDR3 is given with its conserved first and last residue. A D gene is named only where the DNA matches it firmly. Rows give clone size only sometimes, using once, few, many, or a class for an expanded clone.

d_gene,j_gene,abundance,v_gene,CDR3aa,CDR3nt
TRBD2,TRBJ2-1,few,TRBV2,CASGGDYSSYNEQFF,TGTGCCAGTGGGGGGGACTATAGCTCCTACAATGAGCAGTTCTTC
TRBD1,TRBJ1-1,many,TRBV10-3,CAISSGTGGTEAFF,TGTGCCATCAGCTCCGGGACAGGGGGCACTGAAGCTTTCTTT
-,TRBJ2-1,few,TRBV20-1,CSARTGSGSIENEQFF,TGCAGTGCTAGAACCGGCAGCGGGTCGATAGAAAATGAGCAGTTCTTC
-,TRBJ2-7,-,TRBV28,CASSLMLAETISYEQYF,TGTGCCAGCAGTTTAATGCTAGCTGAGACTATATCCTACGAGCAGTACTTC
TRBD2,TRBJ2-1,many,TRBV6-2/TRBV6-3,CASNRLAGSAYNEQFF,TGTGCCAGCAACCGACTAGCGGGAAGCGCCTACAATGAGCAGTTCTTC
TRBD2,TRBJ2-5,many,TRBV7-8,CASSLGGGRGQETQYF,TGTGCCAGCAGCTTAGGGGGCGGGAGGGGGCAAGAGACCCAGTACTTC
TRBD1,TRBJ2-7,-,TRBV28,CASLGTAPYEQYF,TGTGCCAGCCTAGGGACAGCTCCCTACGAGCAGTACTTC
-,TRBJ2-7,few,TRBV6-1,CASSLWGPEQGNEQYF,TGTGCCAGCAGTTTATGGGGCCCGGAACAGGGCAACGAGCAGTACTTC
-,TRBJ1-1,few,TRBV27,CASSLRGGWDTEAFF,TGTGCCAGCAGTTTAAGGGGGGGCTGGGACACTGAAGCTTTCTTT
-,TRBJ1-2,few,TRBV20-1,CSARGGSYGYTF,TGCAGTGCTAGGGGGGGGTCCTATGGCTACACCTTC
-,TRBJ2-2,many,TRBV19,CASSSTAARPGELFF,TGTGCCAGTAGTTCCACGGCAGCCCGGCCCGGGGAGCTGTTTTTT
-,TRBJ1-2,-,TRBV11-2,CASSAKQGFYEQYFGPGYGYTF,-
TRBD1,TRBJ1-5,many,TRBV2,CASSPFRQGGDQPQHF,TGTGCCAGCAGTCCGTTCCGACAGGGTGGTGATCAGCCCCAGCATTTT
TRBD1,TRBJ2-4,-,TRBV19,CASSGQDSLAKNIQYF,TGTGCCAGTAGCGGACAGGACTCCCTAGCCAAAAACATTCAGTACTTC
-,TRBJ2-7,few,TRBV12-3/TRBV12-4,CASSSPERYEQYF,TGTGCCAGCAGTTCACCGGAGCGCTACGAGCAGTACTTC
TRBD1,TRBJ2-2,many,TRBV30,CAWSRKGATGELFF,TGTGCCTGGAGTAGAAAGGGGGCTACCGGGGAGCTGTTTTTT
-,TRBJ2-7,-,TRBV18,CASSGLDGRAVQFSYEQYF,TGTGCCAGCTCTGGTTTAGATGGTCGGGCAGTTCAATTCTCCTACGAGCAGTACTTC
-,TRBJ2-3,-,TRBV27,CASSSLQGWGTDTQYF,TGTGCCAGCAGTTCCCTTCAGGGATGGGGCACAGATACGCAGTATTTT
-,TRBJ1-2,-,TRBV3-1,CASSPSGPGYGYTF,TGTGCCAGCAGCCCTTCAGGTCCGGGCTATGGCTACACCTTC
TRBD2,TRBJ2-3,once,TRBV2,CASRRTSGAGTDTQYF,TGTGCCAGCAGGCGGACTAGCGGGGCTGGCACAGATACGCAGTATTTT
-,TRBJ2-7,few,TRBV2,CASSETGLSSYKQYF,TGTGCCAGCAGCGAGACAGGTTTAAGCTCCTACAAGCAGTACTTC
-,TRBJ2-7,-,TRBV19,CASSILAGEDLSYEQYF,TGTGCCAGTAGTATTCTGGCAGGCGAAGATCTATCCTACGAGCAGTACTTC
TRBD1,TRBJ1-6,few,TRBV28,CASSFPDRGDSPLHF,TGTGCCAGCAGTTTCCCCGACAGGGGTGATTCACCCCTCCACTTT
-,TRBJ2-7,-,TRBV6-2/TRBV6-3,CASSYSRIGQPSSYEQYF,TGTGCCAGCAGTTACTCGAGGATTGGACAGCCAAGCTCCTACGAGCAGTACTTC
-,TRBJ2-2,many,TRBV5-1,CASSLMTADTGELFF,TGCGCCAGCAGCTTGATGACAGCAGACACCGGGGAGCTGTTTTTT